The clone carrying this T cell receptor (beta chain) was seen a handful of times. Its antigen is unidentified. This specimen belongs to a study of cytomegalovirus exposure and HLA in healthy donors. Trimming removed 4 bases at V and 1 base at J, with 7 bases between. This CDR3 has 12 residues. Germline assignment: CDR1 GTSNPN and CDR2 SVGIG (reference sequence). Whole-study results and caveats: It has been reported that TCR beta sequences accurately predicted the HLA-A and HLA-B alleles of most subjects. Presence/absence analyses rested on an assumption that sequencing depth was roughly uniform across donors. Earlier results showed most TCR beta V segments being productive about 90% or about 30% of the time. TCR beta chains numbering more than 150 were designated cytomegalovirus-associated.

A multiplex PCR was run with 60 Vbeta primers and 13 Jbeta primers. The table came from immunoSEQ multiplex PCR; TCRdb's copy has only in-frame clones and leaves some out. The sample contains some 60,000 clones, about 84% of which appear only once. The TCR was taken from a male donor in good health and CMV-seronegative. The chain employs TRBV30 and TRBJ2-5; D call uncertain. Sequencing was carried out using PBMCs. CDR3: CAWTQPQETQYF. For the CDR3, the DNA is TGTGCCTGGACACAGCCCCAAGAGACCCAGTACTTC.